The 12 T cell receptor beta chains in this list originate from one sample, sequenced in a study of graft-versus-host responses after intestinal transplantation. Assay: immunoSEQ multiplex PCR; the TCRdb copy retains only in-frame clones and omits some. The data contain approximately 15,000 clones, less than 40% of them singletons. Stimulators, 200,000 irradiated and violet-dye-labeled cells, were plated with 200,000 CFSE-labeled responder cells. This specimen was alloreactive CD8+ T cells from a mixed lymphocyte reaction culture, taken before intestinal transplant. Subset: CFSE-low proliferating T cells sorted from roughly six-day pre-transplant mixed lymphocyte reaction (GvH or HvG direction). The receptors stem from a human patient who received an intestinal transplant.

The rearrangement uses TRBV5-1 and TRBJ2-7; D may be TRBD1 or TRBD2 (7 bases each). This CDR3 has 14 residues. V lost 0 bases and J 7 bases, leaving 14 bases between the germline ends. Germline V lookup: CDR1 SGHRS, CDR2 YFSETQ. The CDR3 nucleotides read TGCGCCAGCAGCTTGGCCTGCGGGGGACAGGAGCAGTACTTC. This codes for CASSLACGGQEQYF.

The rearrangement uses TRBV6-5 and TRBJ1-2; 7 bases fit TRBD1. This CDR3 is built from 14 residues. Trimming removed 4 bases from V and 6 bases from J; junction bases left unmatched: 8. The germline V gene has CDR1 MNHEY and CDR2 SVGAGI. The CDR3 nucleotides read TGTGCCAGCAGTTCACAGGGGCCCCCCCATGGCTACACCTTC. Translating it yields CASSSQGPPHGYTF.

The J gene is TRBJ2-2, the V gene TRBV6-4, with unresolved D. The CDR3 has 15 amino acids. CDR1 and CDR2 (germline): MRHNA, SNTAGT. Trimming removed 0 bases from V and 7 bases from J, with 12 bases in between. CDR3: CASSDSRRTLGELFF. In nucleotides, the CDR3 is TGTGCCAGCAGTGACTCGAGGCGTACACTCGGGGAGCTGTTTTTT.

This clone appeared a few times. This chain connects TRBV4-1 to TRBJ2-1; a possible D gene is TRBD2 (6 bases). The CDR3 consists of 17 residues. V was clipped by 3 bases and J by 7 bases, with 22 bases between them. Germline CDR1 is MGHRA and CDR2 is YSYEKL. Here the CDR3 reads CASSQLQAGTAWNEQFF. Here the CDR3 DNA reads TGCGCCAGCAGCCAGCTCCAAGCGGGTACGGCTTGGAATGAGCAGTTCTTC.

This CDR3 reads CASSETDTQYF. In DNA form, the CDR3 reads TGCGCCAGCAGTGAAACAGATACGCAGTATTTT. The genes are TRBV10-1 and TRBJ2-3; D gene uncertain. This CDR3 contains 11 residues. Trimming removed 3 bases from V and 3 bases from J, with 1 base in between. Looked up from germline, CDR1 is WNHNN and CDR2 is SYGVQD (reference sequence).

The chain carries TRBV11-2 and TRBJ2-1; 10 bases match TRBD2. After removal of 5 bases from V and 1 base from J, the junction contained 14 bases not matched to a gene. The CDR3 spans 19 residues. Germline V lookup: CDR1 SGHAT, CDR2 FQNNGV. The CDR3 loop reads CASSLPTSGSGASYNEQFF. Here the CDR3 DNA reads TGTGCCAGCAGCCTCCCGACTAGCGGGTCTGGAGCTTCCTACAATGAGCAGTTCTTC.

Sample share makes this clone medium-sized (0.01 to 0.1%). The chain uses TRBV19 and TRBJ2-7; no reliable D call. In germline, CDR1 is LNHDA, CDR2 SQIVND (reference sequence). CDR3 length: 14 amino acids. Trimming removed 3 bases from V and 0 bases from J, with 9 bases in between. The CDR3: CASSISAASYEQYF. The DNA for the CDR3 is TGTGCCAGTAGTATCAGTGCAGCCTCCTACGAGCAGTACTTC.

The chain combines TRBV5-7 with TRBJ2-1, with TRBD2 matching 7 bases. TRBV5-7 is known as an ORF, though its function is uncertain. The CDR3 has 17 residues. Trimming cost V 1 base and J 12 bases; bases outside gene matches: 19. The CDR3 region is CASSLRVAGVQPLGQFF. The CDR3 DNA follows: TGTGCCAGCAGCTTGAGGGTCGCGGGAGTGCAACCCCTGGGGCAGTTCTTC.

This clone occurred a few times. This same CDR3 is encoded by further DNA sequences in the sample. The V call is TRBV4-1, the J call TRBJ2-7, with D possibly matching TRBD1 (5 bases). The V end lost 0 bases, the J end lost 2 bases, and 14 bases lay between the germline ends. Germline values: CDR1 MGHRA, CDR2 YSYEKL. This CDR3 comprises 16 residues. Written as DNA, the CDR3 is TGCGCCAGCAGCCAAGACATCTGGACACTGACCTACGAGCAGTACTTC. The encoded protein is CASSQDIWTLTYEQYF.

V usage is TRBV11-2 and J usage is TRBJ2-5; D remains ambiguous. Germline V gives CDR1 SGHAT, CDR2 FQNNGV. The CDR3 loop spans 15 amino acids. Trimming left V 0 bases short and J 5 bases short, with 13 bases between. The CDR3 loop reads CASSLDYLPWETQYF. CDR3 nucleotides: TGTGCCAGCAGCTTAGATTATCTCCCGTGGGAGACCCAGTACTTC.

The chain is built from TRBV9 and TRBJ1-2, with no clear D. Per germline, CDR1 SGDLS and CDR2 YYNGEE. The germline V and J ends were trimmed by 0 bases and 4 bases, with 13 bases remaining between them. The CDR3 is made up of 15 amino acids. Here the CDR3 DNA reads TGTGCCAGCAGCGTAGACAGTGCTGATTCCTATGGCTACACCTTC. Translating gives CASSVDSADSYGYTF.

This chain links TRBV9 with TRBJ2-7; possible D gene TRBD2, 5 bases. V was trimmed by 2 bases and J by 1 base, leaving 22 bases between them. This CDR3 spans 18 amino acids. The germline CDR1 and CDR2 sequences are SGDLS and YYNGEE. CDR3 nucleotides: TGTGCCAGCAGCGTTAGAGGGAAAGTTGGGCCAATATCCTACGAGCAGTACTTC. Protein sequence: CASSVRGKVGPISYEQYF.